This T cell receptor beta chain was captured by sequencing in a study of T cell responses to AZD1222 COVID-19 vaccine. Study summary: Doses given second, at about 4 or about 12 weeks, were pooled.

TCRdb's copy holds only in-frame clones and misses some; the assay was immunoSEQ multiplex PCR. The sample consists of roughly 86,000 clones, 80% to 90% of them appearing once. The germline V gene has CDR1 SGHDN and CDR2 FVKESK. With 3 bases removed from V and 4 bases from J, the gap between germline ends came to 10 bases. This CDR3 spans 13 amino acids. This TCR came from an adult in good health. This chain uses TRBV14 with TRBJ2-7, with D perhaps TRBD1 (6 bases). Sequencing used peripheral blood, obtained on day 0 of AZD1222 vaccination. The CDR3 DNA reads TGTGCCAGCAGCCAGGCAGGGGCATACGAGCAGTACTTC. It codes for CASSQAGAYEQYF.